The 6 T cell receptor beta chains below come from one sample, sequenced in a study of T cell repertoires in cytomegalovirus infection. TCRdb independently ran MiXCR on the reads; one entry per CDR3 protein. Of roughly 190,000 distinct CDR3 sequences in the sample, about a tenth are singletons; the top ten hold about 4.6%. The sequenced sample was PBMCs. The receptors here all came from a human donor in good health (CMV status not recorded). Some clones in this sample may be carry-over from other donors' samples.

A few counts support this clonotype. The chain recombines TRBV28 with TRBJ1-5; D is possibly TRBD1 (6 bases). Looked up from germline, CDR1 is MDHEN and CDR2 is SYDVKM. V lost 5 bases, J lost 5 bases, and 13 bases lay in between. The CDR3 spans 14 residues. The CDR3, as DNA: TGTGCCAGCAGTCCAGACAGGAGAGATCAGCCCCAGCATTTT. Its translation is CASSPDRRDQPQHF.

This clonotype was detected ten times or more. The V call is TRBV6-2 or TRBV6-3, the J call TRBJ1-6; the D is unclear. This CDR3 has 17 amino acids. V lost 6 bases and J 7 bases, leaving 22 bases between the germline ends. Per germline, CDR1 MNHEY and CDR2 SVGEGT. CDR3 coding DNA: TGTGCCAGCAGATCCAATAACCGGGCCGCCGGGAATTCACCCCTCCACTTT. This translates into CASRSNNRAAGNSPLHF.

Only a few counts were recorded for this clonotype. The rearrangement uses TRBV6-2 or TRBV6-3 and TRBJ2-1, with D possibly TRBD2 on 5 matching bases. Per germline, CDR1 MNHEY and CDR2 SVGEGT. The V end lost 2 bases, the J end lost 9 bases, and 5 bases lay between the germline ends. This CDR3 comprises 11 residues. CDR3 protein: CASSYLAEQFF. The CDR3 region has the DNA TGTGCCAGCAGTTACCTAGCTGAGCAGTTCTTC.

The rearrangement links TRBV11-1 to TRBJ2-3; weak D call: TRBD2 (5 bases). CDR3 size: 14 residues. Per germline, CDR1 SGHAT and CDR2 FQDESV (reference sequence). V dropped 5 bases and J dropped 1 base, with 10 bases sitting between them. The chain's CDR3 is CASSQERRTDTQYF. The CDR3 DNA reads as TGTGCCAGCAGCCAAGAGCGGCGCACAGATACGCAGTATTTT.

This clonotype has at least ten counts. The CDR3 DNA follows: TGCAGTGCTAGCCGTGCCGGGACAGGGTTCTACGAGCAGTACTTC. This codes for CSASRAGTGFYEQYF. The chain carries TRBV20-1 and TRBJ2-7; 9 bases are a match to TRBD1. CDR1 and CDR2 (germline): DFQATT, SNEGSKA (reference sequence). The CDR3 spans 15 residues. The V and J ends lost 3 bases and 3 bases, in that order; junction bases with no gene match: 9.

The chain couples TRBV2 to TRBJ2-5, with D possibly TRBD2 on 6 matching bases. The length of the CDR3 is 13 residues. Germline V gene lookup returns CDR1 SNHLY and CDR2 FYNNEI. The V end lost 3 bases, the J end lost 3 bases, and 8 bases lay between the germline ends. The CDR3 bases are TGTGCCAGCAGTGAGCGGACTAAAGAGACCCAGTACTTC. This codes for CASSERTKETQYF. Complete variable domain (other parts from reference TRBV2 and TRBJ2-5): EPEVTQTPSHQVTQMGQEVILRCVPISNHLYFYWYRQILGQKVEFLVSFYNNEISEKSEIFDDQFSVERPDGSNFTLKIRSTKLEDSAMYFCASSERTKETQYFGPGTRLLVL.